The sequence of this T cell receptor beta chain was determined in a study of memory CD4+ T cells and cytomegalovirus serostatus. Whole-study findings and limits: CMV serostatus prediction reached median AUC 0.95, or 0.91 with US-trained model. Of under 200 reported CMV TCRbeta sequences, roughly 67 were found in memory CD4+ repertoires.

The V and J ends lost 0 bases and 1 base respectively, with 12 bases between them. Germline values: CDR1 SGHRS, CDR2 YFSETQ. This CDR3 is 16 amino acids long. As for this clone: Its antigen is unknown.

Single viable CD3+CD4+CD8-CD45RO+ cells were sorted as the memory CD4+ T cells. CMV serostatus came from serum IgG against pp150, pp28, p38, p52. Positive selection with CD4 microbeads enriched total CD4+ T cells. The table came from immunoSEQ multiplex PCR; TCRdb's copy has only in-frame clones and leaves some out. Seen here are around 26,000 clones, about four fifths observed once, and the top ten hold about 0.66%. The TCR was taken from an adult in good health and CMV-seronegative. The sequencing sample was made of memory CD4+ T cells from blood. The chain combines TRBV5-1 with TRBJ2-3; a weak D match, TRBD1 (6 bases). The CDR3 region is CASSLGGRGGTDTQYF. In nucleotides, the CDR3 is TGCGCCAGCAGCTTGGGGGGCAGGGGTGGCACAGATACGCAGTATTTT.